The 29 T cell receptor beta chains presented below share a single source sample, sequenced in a study of T-cell memory formation after mild COVID-19. TCRdb re-derived calls from the 5' RACE reads in MiXCR, one entry per CDR3 protein. The sample has 550,000 to 700,000 distinct CDR3 sequences; roughly 18% are singletons. Input material: PBMCs or a T cell subset sorted from them (not recorded which). The receptors were gathered from an adult woman who had mild COVID-19 (a few samples of this study predate the infection). Cell type and time point are not known.

This sequence joins TRBV12-3 or TRBV12-4 and TRBJ1-5, with TRBD1 as a possible D gene (5 bases). Trimming left V 7 bases short and J 6 bases short, with 19 bases between. The CDR3 consists of 15 residues. The CDR3 DNA reads as TGTGCCAGCAACGTACATGGATCGGGGGTTCAGCCCCAGCATTTT. This gives the protein CASNVHGSGVQPQHF.

This chain uses TRBV4-1 with TRBJ1-2, with 7 bases matching TRBD1. Losses at the gene ends were 2 bases for V and 5 bases for J; bases not matched to a gene: 11. The CDR3 loop spans 16 amino acids. Germline assignment: CDR1 MGHRA and CDR2 YSYEKL. The CDR3 DNA sequence: TGCGCCAGCAGCCAAAGAGGCCAGGGGGGGGAGTATGGCTACACCTTC. Amino acid sequence: CASSQRGQGGEYGYTF.

The chain couples TRBV7-6 to TRBJ2-3; 11 bases match TRBD2. The CDR3 contains 18 residues. V trimming: 5 bases; J trimming: 6 bases; junction bases outside the gene matches: 16. Looked up from germline, CDR1 is SGHVS and CDR2 is FNYEAQ. Here the CDR3 DNA reads TGTGCCAGCAGCCCTCGTCTAGTGGTTAGCGGGAGGGCGGATACGCAGTATTTT. It encodes CASSPRLVVSGRADTQYF.

In this sample, this clonotype turned up a few times. V usage is TRBV6-1 and J usage is TRBJ1-2; 9 bases are a match to TRBD1. After removal of 0 bases from V and 4 bases from J, the junction contained 3 bases not matched to a gene. The CDR3 loop spans 15 amino acids. Per the germline V gene, CDR1 is MNHNS and CDR2 is SASEGT. The CDR3 here is CASSEAGTGPYGYTF. CDR3 nucleotide sequence: TGTGCCAGCAGTGAAGCGGGGACAGGGCCCTATGGCTACACCTTC.

This clonotype has a handful of counts. The J gene is TRBJ1-5, the V gene TRBV24-1; D might be TRBD1 (6 bases). Germline CDR1 is KGHDR and CDR2 is SFDVKD. CDR3 size: 14 residues. Trimming took 6 bases from V and 4 from J, leaving 12 bases between them. This chain's CDR3 is CATSLTGWNQPQHF. Written as DNA, the CDR3 is TGTGCCACCAGTCTGACAGGATGGAATCAGCCCCAGCATTTT.

This rearrangement joins TRBV7-9 to TRBJ2-1, with 11 positions matching TRBD2. The CDR3 covers 16 residues. V gave up 3 bases and J gave up 2 bases; unmatched junction bases: 3. The germline V gene has CDR1 SEHNR and CDR2 FQNEAQ (reference sequence). CDR3 DNA sequence: TGTGCCAGCAGCTTCCTTAGCGGGAGGGCCTACAATGAGCAGTTCTTC. It translates to CASSFLSGRAYNEQFF.

V is TRBV4-1 and J is TRBJ1-2, with no clear D. V lost 3 bases to trimming and J lost 4 bases, with 15 bases between them. Germline CDR1 is MGHRA and CDR2 is YSYEKL. This CDR3 contains 15 residues. The CDR3 DNA sequence: TGCGCCAGCAGCCAGCCTCAAAAGGGTTCCTATGGCTACACCTTC. Protein sequence: CASSQPQKGSYGYTF.

This clonotype came up a few times. V and J are TRBV4-1 and TRBJ2-3; D possibly corresponds to TRBD2 (5 bases). CDR1 is MGHRA, CDR2 YSYEKL, per germline. The CDR3 has 15 residues. Between the trimmed V and J ends, which lost 0 bases and 5 bases, there was a span of 12 bases. The CDR3 region has the DNA TGCGCCAGCAGCCAAGATATCCGGGCGGGAGATACGCAGTATTTT. Translated, it gives CASSQDIRAGDTQYF.

The chain is built from TRBV3-1 and TRBJ2-3; TRBD2 matches at 8 bases. The germline V gene encodes CDR1 LGHDT and CDR2 YNNKEL (reference sequence). This CDR3 contains 16 residues. Unmatched junction bases numbered 7, after V lost 3 bases and J lost 2 bases. The CDR3: CASSQAGGAHTDTQYF. In DNA form, the CDR3 reads TGTGCCAGCAGCCAGGCCGGGGGGGCACACACAGATACGCAGTATTTT.

The chain has TRBV5-1 and TRBJ1-3; D might be TRBD1 (6 bases). This CDR3 is built from 15 residues. Germline CDR1 and CDR2: SGHRS and YFSETQ. Trimming cost V 5 bases and J 2 bases, with 14 bases left between them. The CDR3 nucleotides are TGCGCCAGCAGGGACGGGGGCGCAGCTGGAAACACCATATATTTT. Its protein is CASRDGGAAGNTIYF.

The chain is built from TRBV11-3 and TRBJ2-2; D unresolved. The CDR3 runs 13 residues. CDR1 and CDR2 from the germline V gene are SGHNT and YENEEA. V lost 4 bases to trimming and J lost 7 bases, with 10 bases between them. The CDR3 loop reads CASSSTPNGELFF. Written as DNA, the CDR3 is TGTGCCAGCAGCTCAACACCAAACGGGGAGCTGTTTTTT. Full variable domain (remainder filled in from reference TRBV11-3 and TRBJ2-2): EAGVVQSPRYKIIEKKQPVAFWCNPISGHNTLYWYLQNLGQGPELLIRYENEEAVDDSQLPKDRFSAERLKGVDSTLKIQPAELGDSAVYLCASSSTPNGELFFGEGSRLTVL.

V and J are TRBV9 and TRBJ2-5; D is ambiguous. The CDR3 has 14 amino acids. V was shortened by 6 bases and J by 2 bases, with 14 bases between the two germline ends. The V gene's germline CDR1 is SGDLS and CDR2 YYNGEE. The CDR3 bases are TGTGCCAGCAACTTGGACCCACGTCAAGAGACCCAGTACTTC. This codes for CASNLDPRQETQYF.

This clonotype has more than one count but fewer than ten. The chain has TRBV12-5 and TRBJ2-1; 12 bases fit TRBD2. The CDR3 loop spans 16 amino acids. The J segment lost 5 bases and the V segment lost 4 bases, leaving 6 bases of the junction unmatched. Germline values: CDR1 LGHNT, CDR2 FRNRAP. CDR3 amino acids: CASGSPSGRANNEQFF. The CDR3 coding sequence is TGTGCTAGTGGTTCCCCTAGCGGGAGGGCCAACAATGAGCAGTTCTTC.

V is TRBV7-6 and J is TRBJ2-2; no firm D call. Per the germline V gene, CDR1 is SGHVS and CDR2 is FNYEAQ. V lost 2 bases, J lost 5 bases, and 15 bases lay in between. CDR3 length: 16 amino acids. In DNA form, the CDR3 reads TGTGCCAGCAGCTTAACTCAAGATCCCCGAACCGGGGAGCTGTTTTTT. This gives the protein CASSLTQDPRTGELFF.

The chain employs TRBV25-1 and TRBJ1-4, with 7 bases aligning to TRBD1. CDR3 length: 16 residues. J was trimmed by 1 base and V by 3 bases; bases with no gene match: 5. Germline CDR1 is MGHDK and CDR2 is SYGVNS. This CDR3 is CASSEARDRTNEKLFF. CDR3 coding DNA: TGTGCCAGCAGTGAGGCCCGGGACAGAACTAATGAAAAACTGTTTTTT.

This clonotype was counted at least ten times. The chain uses TRBV12-3 or TRBV12-4 and TRBJ2-7; D gene unclear. V lost 4 bases to trimming and J lost 6 bases, with 13 bases between them. The CDR3 is 13 residues long. CDR3 bases: TGTGCCAGCAGTTCAGGTCTACCAATCGAGCAGTACTTC. Translation: CASSSGLPIEQYF.

The CDR3 here is CASTSRGAGTEAFF. The CDR3 DNA reads TGTGCCAGCACTTCACGGGGGGCGGGAACTGAAGCTTTCTTT. The chain is built from TRBV6-5 and TRBJ1-1; perhaps TRBD1 as D (6 bases). CDR3 length: 14 amino acids. Trimming took 7 bases from V and 5 from J, leaving 17 bases between them. CDR1 is MNHEY and CDR2 is SVGAGI in the germline V gene.

A few counts support this clonotype. This chain joins TRBV15 and TRBJ2-4; D remains unclear. CDR3 length equals 14 residues. Trimming took 3 bases from V and 4 from J, leaving 10 bases between them. Germline V gene data show CDR1 as LNHNV and CDR2 as YYDKDF (reference sequence). The CDR3 spells CATSSGYGKNIQYF. The CDR3 DNA reads as TGTGCCACCAGCAGCGGGTACGGGAAAAACATTCAGTACTTC.

This chain joins TRBV12-3 or TRBV12-4 and TRBJ1-1; TRBD1 is a possible D gene (5 bases). The V gene lost 6 bases and the J gene lost 5 bases, with 16 bases spanning the gap. The CDR3 loop spans 14 amino acids. The CDR3 DNA sequence: TGTGCCAGCAGACTACAGGCCCCGGGGACTGAAGCTTTCTTT. Translated: CASRLQAPGTEAFF.

The chain joins TRBV29-1 to TRBJ2-3, with D possibly being TRBD2 (5 bases). The V end lost 5 bases, the J end lost 1 base, and 13 bases lay between the germline ends. Looked up from germline, CDR1 is SQVTM and CDR2 is ANQGSEA. There are 14 residues in the CDR3. The DNA for the CDR3 is TGCAGCGTTATTAGCGTAACCGGCACAGATACGCAGTATTTT. As protein: CSVISVTGTDTQYF.

This clonotype was seen repeatedly, ten times or more. The chain employs TRBV7-9 and TRBJ1-1, with unresolved D. The CDR3 loop spans 17 amino acids. Trimming removed 1 base from V and 1 base from J, with 16 bases in between. Germline V gene data show CDR1 as SEHNR and CDR2 as FQNEAQ (reference sequence). The CDR3 sequence is CASSLDGGSKQNTEAFF. The CDR3 coding sequence is TGTGCCAGCAGCTTAGACGGAGGCTCTAAACAGAACACTGAAGCTTTCTTT. Full variable domain (rest looked up from reference TRBV7-9 and TRBJ1-1): DTGVSQNPRHKITKRGQNVTFRCDPISEHNRLYWYRQTLGQGPEFLTYFQNEAQLEKSRLLSDRFSAERPKGSFSTLEIQRTEQGDSAMYLCASSLDGGSKQNTEAFFGQGTRLTVV.

This clonotype was recorded a few times. The J gene is TRBJ2-1, the V gene TRBV7-9; TRBD2 matches at 13 bases. CDR3 size: 20 residues. Per germline, CDR1 SEHNR and CDR2 FQNEAQ (reference sequence). The V gene end was trimmed by 0 bases and the J gene end by 7 bases; junction bases not matched to a gene: 15. CDR3: CASSLARTSPGLAGLNEQFF. CDR3 bases: TGTGCCAGCAGCTTAGCGCGGACCTCCCCGGGACTAGCGGGACTGAATGAGCAGTTCTTC. Full variable domain (outside the CDR3, taken from reference TRBV7-9 and TRBJ2-1): DTGVSQNPRHKITKRGQNVTFRCDPISEHNRLYWYRQTLGQGPEFLTYFQNEAQLEKSRLLSDRFSAERPKGSFSTLEIQRTEQGDSAMYLCASSLARTSPGLAGLNEQFFGPGTRLTVL.

Remarks on this clonotype: A much larger clone is a single base away; this may be a read error. The V and J genes are TRBV29-1 and TRBJ2-7; 7 bases match TRBD2. From germline, CDR1 is SQVTM and CDR2 ANQGSEA. The V gene end was trimmed by 3 bases and the J gene end by 4 bases; junction bases not matched to a gene: 0. This CDR3 comprises 11 residues. The CDR3 loop is CSVEGGYEQYF. The CDR3, as DNA: TGCAGCGTTGAGGGGGGGTACGAGCAGTACTTC.

The J gene is TRBJ2-1, the V gene TRBV15; the match to TRBD2 covers 13 bases. Germline V gene lookup returns CDR1 LNHNV and CDR2 YYDKDF (reference sequence). This CDR3 is built from 15 residues. The V gene end was trimmed by 4 bases and the J gene end by 6 bases; junction bases not matched to a gene: 3. The CDR3 sequence is CATSKGLAGLNEQFF. The CDR3 coding sequence is TGTGCCACCAGCAAGGGACTAGCGGGACTCAATGAGCAGTTCTTC.

In this sample, this clonotype turned up a few times. The chain combines TRBV12-5 with TRBJ2-7, with 8 bases fitting TRBD2. CDR1 LGHNT and CDR2 FRNRAP come from the germline V gene. This CDR3 has 16 amino acids. V shed 4 bases, J shed 1 base, and the junction held 9 bases outside the gene matches. CDR3 region: CASGSIFSGTSYEQYF. Written as DNA, the CDR3 is TGTGCTAGTGGTTCAATCTTTAGCGGGACTTCCTACGAGCAGTACTTC.

The chain combines TRBV6-1 with TRBJ2-7, with D possibly TRBD2 on 6 matching bases. Trimming shortened V by 2 bases and J by 10 bases, and 24 bases separated the two germline ends. The CDR3 length is 16 residues. Germline V gives CDR1 MNHNS, CDR2 SASEGT. The CDR3: CASSEHVGGNGLNQYF. CDR3 nucleotide sequence: TGTGCCAGCAGTGAACACGTCGGCGGGAACGGCCTCAACCAGTACTTC.

This clonotype has more than one count but fewer than ten. This chain joins TRBV5-1 and TRBJ1-3; the match to TRBD1 covers 8 bases. The germline V gene has CDR1 SGHRS and CDR2 YFSETQ. The CDR3 has 18 amino acids. V shed 0 bases, J shed 0 bases, and the junction held 8 bases outside the gene matches. CDR3 residues: CASSLGTGTEGSGNTIYF. The DNA of the CDR3 is TGCGCCAGCAGCTTGGGGACAGGGACCGAGGGCTCTGGAAACACCATATATTTT.

This clonotype occurred many times. The chain carries TRBV12-3 or TRBV12-4 and TRBJ1-5, with D possibly being TRBD1 (5 bases). The V end lost 5 bases, the J end lost 2 bases, and 13 bases lay between the germline ends. The CDR3 consists of 15 residues. For the CDR3, the DNA is TGTGCCAGCAGTCTCATGGGGGACGGCAATCAGCCCCAGCATTTT. It specifies CASSLMGDGNQPQHF.

This clonotype occurred a few times. The chain carries TRBV3-1 and TRBJ2-7, with 13 bases aligning to TRBD2. This CDR3 region has 16 residues. V lost 4 bases to trimming and J lost 2 bases; unmatched junction nucleotides: 5. Germline V gene sequence: CDR1 LGHDT, CDR2 YNNKEL (reference sequence). The CDR3 DNA is TGTGCCAGCAGCCTGGGACTAGCGGGGAAGGCCTACGAGCAGTACTTC. Protein: CASSLGLAGKAYEQYF.